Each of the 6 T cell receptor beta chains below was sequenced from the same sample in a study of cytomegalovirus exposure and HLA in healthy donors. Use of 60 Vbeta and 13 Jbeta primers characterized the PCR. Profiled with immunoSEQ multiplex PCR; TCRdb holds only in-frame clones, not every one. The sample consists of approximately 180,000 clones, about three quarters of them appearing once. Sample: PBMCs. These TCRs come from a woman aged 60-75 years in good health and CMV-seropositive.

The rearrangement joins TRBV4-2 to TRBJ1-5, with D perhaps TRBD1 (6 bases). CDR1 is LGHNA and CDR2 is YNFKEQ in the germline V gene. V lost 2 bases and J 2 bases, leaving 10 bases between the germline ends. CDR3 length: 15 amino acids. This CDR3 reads CASSQRGGGNQPQHF. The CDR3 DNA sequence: TGTGCCAGCAGCCAACGAGGGGGGGGCAATCAGCCCCAGCATTTT.

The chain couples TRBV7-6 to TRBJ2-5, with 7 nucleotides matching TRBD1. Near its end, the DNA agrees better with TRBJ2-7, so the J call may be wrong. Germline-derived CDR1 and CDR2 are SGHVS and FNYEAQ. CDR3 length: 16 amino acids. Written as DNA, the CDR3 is TGTGCCAGCAGCTTGGTCCCCAGGGGGTCGTCCTACGAGCAGTACTTC. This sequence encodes CASSLVPRGSSYEQYF.

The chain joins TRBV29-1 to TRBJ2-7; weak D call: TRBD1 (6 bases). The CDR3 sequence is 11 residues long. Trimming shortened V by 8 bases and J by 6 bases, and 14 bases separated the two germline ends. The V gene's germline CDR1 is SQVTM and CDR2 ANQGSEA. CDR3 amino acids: CSTYREGEQYF. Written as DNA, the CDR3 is TGCAGCACTTACAGGGAAGGCGAGCAGTACTTC.

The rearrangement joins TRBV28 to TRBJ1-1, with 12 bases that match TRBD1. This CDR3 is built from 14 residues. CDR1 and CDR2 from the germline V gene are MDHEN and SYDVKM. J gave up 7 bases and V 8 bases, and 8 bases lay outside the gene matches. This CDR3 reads CASGGTGGWNEAFF. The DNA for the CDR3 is TGTGCCAGCGGTGGGACAGGGGGCTGGAATGAAGCTTTCTTT.

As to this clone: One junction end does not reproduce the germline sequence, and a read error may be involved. This CDR3 is CVSAGPGRGYGYTF. CDR3 in DNA: TGTGTCAGCGCAGGCCCAGGACGGGGCTATGGCTACACCTTC. This chain uses TRBV27 with TRBJ1-2; no reliable D call. Germline values: CDR1 MNHEY, CDR2 SMNVEV (reference sequence). This CDR3 has 14 residues.

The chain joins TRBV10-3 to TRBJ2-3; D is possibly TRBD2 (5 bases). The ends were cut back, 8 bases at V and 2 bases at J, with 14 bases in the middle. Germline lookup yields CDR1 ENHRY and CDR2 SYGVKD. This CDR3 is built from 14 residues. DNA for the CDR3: TGTGCCATCCGGGGAGCTTTTCTCACAGATACGCAGTATTTT. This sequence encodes CAIRGAFLTDTQYF.